There are a few counts of the clone carrying this TCR beta chain. Its antigen remains unknown. The data are from a study of early T cells in non-severe SARS-CoV-2 infection. MiXCR, applied by TCRdb to the 5' RACE reads, yields one record per CDR3 protein. The sample holds tens of thousands of distinct CDR3 sequences, under 7.5% seen once. Between the trimmed V and J ends, which lost 4 bases and 0 bases, there was a span of 11 bases. The CDR3 runs to 15 residues. Germline lookup yields CDR1 MNHNS and CDR2 SASEGT. Study conclusions and caveats: VDJdb matching skewed toward anti-spike CD8 responses, missing private and CD4 specificities.

Sequencing used whole blood. The V call is TRBV6-1, the J call TRBJ2-3; TRBD2 might be the D (6 bases). The source of this sequence is an adult who was a healthcare worker with PCR-confirmed SARS-CoV-2 infection or an uninfected control (not recorded which). The CDR3 coding sequence is TGTGCCAGCAGTGTTTCCCGGGAGAGCACAGATACGCAGTATTTT. Translation gives CASSVSRESTDTQYF.